A single sample is the source of the 9 T cell receptor beta chains below, sequenced in a study of response to subunit inactivated influenza vaccine. One entry per CDR3 protein, called by TCRdb with MiXCR from the RT-PCR reads. This sample carries around 650,000 distinct CDR3 sequences, 15% to 19% of them seen once, and the ten largest clones take around 10%. The specimen was PBMCs from blood, collected 12 days after vaccination. These receptors all come from a man over 45 who received an inactivated influenza vaccine.

The chain has TRBV5-1 and TRBJ2-7, with D possibly being TRBD1 or TRBD2 (5 bases each). Trimming removed 4 bases at V and 5 bases at J, with 19 bases between. The germline V gene encodes CDR1 SGHRS and CDR2 YFSETQ. CDR3 length equals 15 residues. The CDR3 DNA follows: TGCGCCAGCAGCCAAATGGGGGTGGGTCCGAACGAGCAGTACTTC. It is translated as CASSQMGVGPNEQYF. Based on the CDR3 plus reference TRBV5-1 and TRBJ2-7, the full variable domain is KAGVTQTPRYLIKTRGQQVTLSCSPISGHRSVSWYQQTPGQGLQFLFEYFSETQRNKGNFPGRFSGRQFSNSRSEMNVSTLELGDSALYLCASSQMGVGPNEQYFGPGTRLTVT.

The sample holds many counts of this clonotype. V is TRBV30 and J is TRBJ1-1; D is unclear. Trimming pared 0 bases from V and 3 bases from J, leaving 5 bases between. The CDR3 runs to 12 residues. Germline V gene lookup returns CDR1 GTSNPN and CDR2 SVGIG (reference sequence). The CDR3 protein is CAWSVGYTEAFF. In DNA, the CDR3 is TGTGCCTGGAGTGTGGGGTACACTGAAGCTTTCTTT.

This clonotype was found a few times. This chain links TRBV9 with TRBJ2-4, with 7 positions matching TRBD1. Germline loops: CDR1 SGDLS, CDR2 YYNGEE. The V segment lost 0 bases and the J segment 8 bases; nucleotides outside the gene matches: 5. The CDR3 sequence is 14 residues long. The CDR3 DNA sequence: TGTGCCAGCAGCGTAGATCAGGGGGTAGACATTCAGTACTTC. Translating gives CASSVDQGVDIQYF.

The chain joins TRBV20-1 to TRBJ2-5; D unclear. CDR1 DFQATT and CDR2 SNEGSKA come from the germline V gene (reference sequence). V dropped 0 bases and J dropped 4 bases, with 9 bases sitting between them. The CDR3 has 13 residues. The chain's CDR3 is CSARETAGETQYF. The CDR3 DNA reads TGCAGTGCTAGAGAAACAGCAGGAGAGACCCAGTACTTC.

The table lists this clonotype with a count of one. V is TRBV30 and J is TRBJ2-1, with D perhaps assigned TRBD1 or TRBD2 (6 bases each). This CDR3 region has 17 residues. Trimming cost V 2 bases and J 0 bases, with 17 bases left between them. Germline V gives CDR1 GTSNPN, CDR2 SVGIG (reference sequence). The CDR3 coding sequence is TGTGCCTGGAGTCCCAGGGGACTGCAGAGCTCCTACAATGAGCAGTTCTTC. This sequence encodes CAWSPRGLQSSYNEQFF.

A few counts support this clonotype. V usage is TRBV6-1 and J usage is TRBJ2-1; perhaps TRBD1 as D (6 bases). Trimming took off 6 bases at V and 12 bases at J, with 18 bases between the two ends. This CDR3 spans 13 amino acids. Per the germline V gene, CDR1 is MNHNS and CDR2 is SASEGT. CDR3 region: CASSPARQDGQFF. CDR3 sequence (DNA): TGTGCCAGCAGCCCGGCTCGACAGGATGGGCAGTTCTTC.

This chain's CDR3 is CSARDYGGRETQYF. As DNA, the CDR3 is TGCAGTGCTAGAGATTACGGGGGTCGGGAGACCCAGTACTTC. This chain joins TRBV20-1 and TRBJ2-5; tentatively, D is TRBD2 (6 bases). This CDR3 has 14 amino acids. Germline lookup yields CDR1 DFQATT and CDR2 SNEGSKA (reference sequence). Trimming removed 0 bases at V and 5 bases at J, with 13 bases between.

The chain recombines TRBV6-2 or TRBV6-3 with TRBJ1-1; D is unclear. CDR3 length equals 18 residues. V shed 0 bases and J shed 2 bases, with 19 bases lying between them. In germline, CDR1 is MNHEY, CDR2 SVGEGT. The CDR3 here is CASSYSGLRQNYNTEAFF. The CDR3 bases are TGTGCCAGCAGTTACTCCGGGCTACGACAAAACTATAACACTGAAGCTTTCTTT.

CDR3 coding DNA: TGCGCCAGCAGGGAGAACACAGATACGCAGTATTTT. This sequence encodes CASRENTDTQYF. The genes are TRBV5-1 and TRBJ2-3; D ambiguous. The CDR3 contains 12 residues. V dropped 5 bases and J dropped 2 bases, with 6 bases sitting between them. CDR1 is SGHRS, CDR2 YFSETQ, per germline.